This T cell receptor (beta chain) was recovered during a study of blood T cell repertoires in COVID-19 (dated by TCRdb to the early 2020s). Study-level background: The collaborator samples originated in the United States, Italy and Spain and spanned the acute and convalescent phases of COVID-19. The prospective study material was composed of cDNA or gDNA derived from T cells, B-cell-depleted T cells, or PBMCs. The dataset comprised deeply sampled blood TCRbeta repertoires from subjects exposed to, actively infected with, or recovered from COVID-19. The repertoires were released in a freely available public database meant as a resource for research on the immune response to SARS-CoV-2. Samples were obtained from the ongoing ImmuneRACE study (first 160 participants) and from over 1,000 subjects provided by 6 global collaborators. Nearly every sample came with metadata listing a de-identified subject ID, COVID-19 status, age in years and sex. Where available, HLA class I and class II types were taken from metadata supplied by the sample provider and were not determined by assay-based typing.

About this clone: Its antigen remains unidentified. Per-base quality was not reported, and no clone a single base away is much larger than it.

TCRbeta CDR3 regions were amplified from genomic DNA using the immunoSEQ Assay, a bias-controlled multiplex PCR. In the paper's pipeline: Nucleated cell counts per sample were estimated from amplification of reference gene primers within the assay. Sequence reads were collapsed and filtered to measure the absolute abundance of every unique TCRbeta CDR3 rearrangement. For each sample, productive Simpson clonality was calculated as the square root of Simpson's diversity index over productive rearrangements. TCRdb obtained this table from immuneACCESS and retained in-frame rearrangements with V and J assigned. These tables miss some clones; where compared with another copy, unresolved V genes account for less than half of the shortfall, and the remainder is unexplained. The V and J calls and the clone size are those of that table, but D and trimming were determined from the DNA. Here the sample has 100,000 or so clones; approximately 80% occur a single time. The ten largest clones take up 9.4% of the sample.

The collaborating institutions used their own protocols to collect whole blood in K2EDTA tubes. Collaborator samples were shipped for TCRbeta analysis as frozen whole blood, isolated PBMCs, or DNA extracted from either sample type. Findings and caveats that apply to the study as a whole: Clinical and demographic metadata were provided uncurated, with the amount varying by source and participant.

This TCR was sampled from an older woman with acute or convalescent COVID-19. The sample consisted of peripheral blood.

Here the CDR3 is given as CASSSSGRETQYF. The DNA reads TGTGCCAGCAGCTCCAGCGGGAGAGAGACCCAGTACTTC. The chain uses TRBV5-6 and TRBJ2-5, and 8 junction bases match TRBD2. The junction shows trimming of 3 bases on V and 4 bases on J, and the gene matches do not reach 2 bases of it. Looking up the germline V gene yields CDR1 SGHDT and CDR2 YYEEEE. From cysteine to phenylalanine, the CDR3 is 13 amino acids long. Only CDR3 DNA remains: 39 bases, in frame from the first base.